This T cell receptor (beta chain) originates from a study of blood T cell repertoires in COVID-19. Overall study context: Samples representing acute and convalescent COVID-19 were sourced from the United States, Italy and Spain. Sources were T cells, B-cell-depleted T cells, or PBMCs; the material itself was cDNA or gDNA.

Original handling: From reference gene primer amplification, estimates of nucleated cell counts were derived. The data were produced by immunoSEQ multiplex PCR, yet TCRdb's version contains in-frame clones alone and is incomplete. That table gives V, J and clone size, and the DNA gave D and trimming. There are 270,000 or so clones in the sample; roughly 88% occur only once, and approximately 3% lies in the top ten. Germline V gives CDR1 SGDLS, CDR2 YYNGEE. J gave up 5 bases and V 4 bases, and 9 bases lay outside the gene matches. The CDR3 covers 15 residues. The chain employs TRBV9 and TRBJ2-3, with 8 bases identical to TRBD2. Sequencing used peripheral blood. The source is a young woman with active or convalescent COVID-19. CDR3 sequence reads: CASSTVGLAGDTQYF. The CDR3, as DNA: TGTGCCAGCAGCACTGTGGGGCTAGCGGGAGATACGCAGTATTTT.